Each of the 3 T cell receptor beta chains below was sequenced from the same sample in a study of cytomegalovirus exposure and HLA in healthy donors. 60 Vbeta and 13 Jbeta primers were used in PCR. Clones were read by immunoSEQ multiplex PCR, and TCRdb kept only the in-frame ones, dropping some. The sample has about 150,000 clones, 80% seen once. The sample was PBMCs. These receptors all stem from a young man in good health and CMV-seropositive.

The chain is built from TRBV4-1 and TRBJ1-5, with D perhaps matching TRBD1 (6 bases). The length of the CDR3 is 16 residues. CDR1 MGHRA and CDR2 YSYEKL come from the germline V gene. V lost 4 bases and J 2 bases, leaving 15 bases between the germline ends. The CDR3 loop reads CASSPRDTLGNQPQHF. DNA for the CDR3: TGCGCCAGCAGCCCTCGGGACACCTTGGGCAATCAGCCCCAGCATTTT.

This clone showed up just a few times. The chain links TRBV9 to TRBJ2-7; D is perhaps TRBD1 (5 bases). The CDR3 is made up of 14 amino acids. CDR1 is SGDLS, CDR2 YYNGEE, per germline. The V gene lost 0 bases and the J gene lost 6 bases, with 13 bases spanning the gap. The CDR3 DNA follows: TGTGCCAGCAGCGTAGACTCCAGGGCGGCCGAGCAGTACTTC. It codes for CASSVDSRAAEQYF.

The rearrangement joins TRBV9 to TRBJ2-7, with 13 positions matching TRBD2. V lost 3 bases and J lost 2; bases outside the gene matches: 2. Germline-derived CDR1 and CDR2 are SGDLS and YYNGEE. The CDR3 runs to 15 residues. The CDR3 protein is CASSDGTSGTYEQYF. The DNA for the CDR3 is TGTGCCAGCAGCGACGGGACTAGCGGGACCTACGAGCAGTACTTC.